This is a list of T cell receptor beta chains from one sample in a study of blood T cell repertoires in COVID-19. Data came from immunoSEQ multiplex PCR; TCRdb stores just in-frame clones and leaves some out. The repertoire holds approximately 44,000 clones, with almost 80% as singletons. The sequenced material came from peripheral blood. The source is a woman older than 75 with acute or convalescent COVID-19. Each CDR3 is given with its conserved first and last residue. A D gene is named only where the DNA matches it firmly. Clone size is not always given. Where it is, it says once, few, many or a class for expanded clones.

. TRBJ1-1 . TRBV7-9 CASSHRPGSSTEAFF TGTGCCAGCAGCCATAGGCCGGGGTCTAGTACTGAAGCTTTCTTT
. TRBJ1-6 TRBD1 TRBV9 CASSTTGGGNSPLHF TGTGCCAGCAGCACCACAGGGGGGGGAAATTCACCCCTCCACTTT
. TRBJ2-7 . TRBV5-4 CASRRDRNEQYF TGTGCCAGCAGGAGGGATCGCAACGAGCAGTACTTC
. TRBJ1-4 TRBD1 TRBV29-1 CSAAGTADNEKLFF TGCAGCGCGGCCGGGACAGCCGATAATGAAAAACTGTTTTTT
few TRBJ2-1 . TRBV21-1 CASSVRDRGLNEQFF TGTGCCAGCAGCGTCCGGGACAGGGGGCTGAATGAGCAGTTCTTC
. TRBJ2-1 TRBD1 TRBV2 CASILKQGAYNEQFF TGTGCCAGCATCCTCAAACAGGGGGCCTACAATGAGCAGTTCTTC
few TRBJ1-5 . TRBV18 CASSPDGDQPQHF TGTGCCAGCTCTCCGGACGGGGATCAGCCCCAGCATTTT
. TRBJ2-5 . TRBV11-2 CASSFSSGQWGTQYF TGTGCCAGCAGCTTCAGTAGCGGCCAATGGGGGACCCAGTACTTC
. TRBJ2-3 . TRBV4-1 CASSQGLQPGGTDTQYF TGCGCCAGCAGCCAAGGCCTGCAGCCGGGGGGCACAGATACGCAGTATTTT
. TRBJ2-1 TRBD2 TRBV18 CASSRREDYNEQFF TGTGCCAGCTCAAGACGGGAGGACTACAATGAGCAGTTCTTC
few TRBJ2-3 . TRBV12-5 CASGLGVTDTQYF TGTGCTAGTGGTTTAGGGGTCACAGATACGCAGTATTTT
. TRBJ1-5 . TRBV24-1 CATSAPTRNQPQHF TGTGCCACCAGTGCCCCAACTAGGAATCAGCCCCAGCATTTT
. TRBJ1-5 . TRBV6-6 CASSPQGDMQPQHF TGTGCCAGCAGTCCCCAGGGCGACATGCAGCCCCAGCATTTT
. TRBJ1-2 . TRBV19 CASSMPRWHPEGGYTF TGTGCCAGTAGTATGCCCCGGTGGCACCCAGAGGGTGGCTACACCTTC
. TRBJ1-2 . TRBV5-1 CASSPLGGYGYTF TGCGCCAGCAGCCCGTTGGGGGGCTATGGCTACACCTTC
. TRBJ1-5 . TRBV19 CASSIERGHQSQHF TGTGCCAGTAGTATAGAAAGGGGCCATCAGTCCCAGCATTTT
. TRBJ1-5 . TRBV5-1 CASSLGDFNQPQHF TGCGCCAGCAGCCTAGGGGATTTCAATCAGCCCCAGCATTTT
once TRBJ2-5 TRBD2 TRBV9 CASSVGLAGGRETQYF TGTGCCAGCAGCGTAGGATTAGCGGGAGGGCGAGAGACCCAGTACTTC
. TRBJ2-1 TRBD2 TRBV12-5 CASGLVLSGRGSDEQFF TGTGCTAGTGGTTTGGTCCTTAGCGGGAGGGGGAGCGATGAGCAGTTCTTC
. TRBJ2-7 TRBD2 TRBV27 CASSPDGTTLYEQYF TGTGCCAGCAGCCCAGACGGGACTACACTCTACGAGCAGTACTTC
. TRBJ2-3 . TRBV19 CASSGLLVDTQYF TGTGCCAGTAGTGGACTACTAGTAGATACGCAGTATTTT
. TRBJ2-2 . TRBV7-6 CASSPTGLGIGELFF TGTGCCAGCAGCCCTACAGGGCTGGGGATCGGGGAGCTGTTTTTT
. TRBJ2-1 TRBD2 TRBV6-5 CATLGLGGNEQFF TGTGCCACCCTGGGACTAGGGGGCAATGAGCAGTTCTTC
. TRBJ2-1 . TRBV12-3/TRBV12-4 CASTLKEIQFF TGTGCCAGCACCTTAAAAGAGATACAGTTCTTC
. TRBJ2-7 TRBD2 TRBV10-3 CAIMRESGSRYF TGTGCCATCATGAGAGAGAGCGGGAGTAGGTACTTC
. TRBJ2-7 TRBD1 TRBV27 CASSTIGQGEYEQYF TGTGCCAGCAGTACAATTGGACAGGGGGAGTACGAGCAGTACTTC
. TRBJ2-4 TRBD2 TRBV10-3 CAISESGTSGQLAKNIQYF TGTGCCATCAGTGAGTCCGGGACTAGCGGACAGCTAGCCAAAAACATTCAGTACTTC
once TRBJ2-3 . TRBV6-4 CASREGDTQYF TGTGCCAGCAGAGAGGGAGATACGCAGTATTTT
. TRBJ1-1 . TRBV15 CATSSSRWVPLNTEAFF TGTGCCACCAGCAGCTCTAGATGGGTACCCCTGAACACTGAAGCTTTCTTT
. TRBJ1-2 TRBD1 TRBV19 CASSIGAGGYGYTF TGTGCCAGTAGTATAGGTGCAGGGGGCTATGGCTACACCTTC
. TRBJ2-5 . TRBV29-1 CSVQPTGSQETQYF TGCAGCGTTCAACCTACAGGTTCTCAGGAGACCCAGTACTTC
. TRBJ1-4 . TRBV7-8 CASSLMSTTNEKLFF TGTGCCAGCAGCTTAATGAGTACAACTAATGAAAAACTGTTTTTT
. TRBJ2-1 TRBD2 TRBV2 CAGGVGALNEQFF TGTGCCGGGGGGGTGGGAGCCCTCAATGAGCAGTTCTTC
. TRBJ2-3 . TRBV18 CASSPPSLGDTQYF TGTGCCAGCTCACCACCGTCTCTAGGAGATACGCAGTATTTT
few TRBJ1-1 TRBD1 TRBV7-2 CASSPGQGSTEAFF TGTGCCAGCAGCCCCGGACAGGGGTCCACTGAAGCTTTCTTT
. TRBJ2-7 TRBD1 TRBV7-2 CAGSGGGQGASEQYF TGTGCCGGGTCCGGCGGGGGACAGGGGGCCTCAGAGCAGTACTTC
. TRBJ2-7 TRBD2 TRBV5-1 CASSFEGLFYEQYF TGCGCCAGCAGCTTTGAGGGACTATTCTACGAGCAGTACTTC
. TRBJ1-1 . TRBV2 CATGGGGEAFF TGTGCCACCGGAGGGGGGGGAGAGGCTTTCTTT
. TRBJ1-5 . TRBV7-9 CASSSGASQPQHF TGTGCCAGCAGCTCAGGGGCTAGTCAGCCCCAGCATTTT
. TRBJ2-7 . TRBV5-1 CASSPDLASSYEQYF TGCGCCAGCAGCCCCGATCTAGCGTCCTCCTACGAGCAGTACTTC
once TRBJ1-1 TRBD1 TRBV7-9 CASSPGQGDTEAFF TGTGCCAGCAGCCCGGGACAGGGGGATACTGAAGCTTTCTTT
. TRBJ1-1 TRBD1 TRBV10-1 CASSATPTGTGDTEAFF TGCGCCAGCAGTGCTACACCAACCGGGACAGGGGACACTGAAGCTTTCTTT
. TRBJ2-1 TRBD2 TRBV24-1 CATSVGGGVDSYNEQFF TGTGCCACCAGTGTAGGTGGGGGGGTCGATTCCTACAATGAGCAGTTCTTC
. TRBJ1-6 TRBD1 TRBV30 CAFQDRGFSPLHF TGTGCCTTCCAAGACAGGGGATTCTCACCCCTCCACTTT
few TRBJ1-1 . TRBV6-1 CASSETANTEAFF TGTGCCAGCAGTGAGACAGCGAACACTGAAGCTTTCTTT
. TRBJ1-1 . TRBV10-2 CASSEVQGTTFF TGCGCCAGCAGTGAGGTTCAGGGGACGACTTTCTTT
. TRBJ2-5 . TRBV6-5 CASISRSPQETQYF TGTGCCAGCATATCCCGGAGCCCTCAAGAGACCCAGTACTTC
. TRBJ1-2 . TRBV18 CASSPFSYDGYTF TGTGCCAGCTCACCCTTCAGTTACGATGGCTACACCTTC
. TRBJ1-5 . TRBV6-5 CASSLTTGNIQPQHF TGTGCCAGCAGTTTGACGACAGGTAACATTCAGCCCCAGCATTTT
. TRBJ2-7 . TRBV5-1 CASSSDTQLYEQYF TGCGCCAGCAGCTCCGACACCCAGCTATACGAGCAGTACTTC
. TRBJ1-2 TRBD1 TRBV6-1 CASSKEYRGINYGYTF TGTGCCAGCAGTAAAGAATACAGGGGCATTAACTATGGCTACACCTTC